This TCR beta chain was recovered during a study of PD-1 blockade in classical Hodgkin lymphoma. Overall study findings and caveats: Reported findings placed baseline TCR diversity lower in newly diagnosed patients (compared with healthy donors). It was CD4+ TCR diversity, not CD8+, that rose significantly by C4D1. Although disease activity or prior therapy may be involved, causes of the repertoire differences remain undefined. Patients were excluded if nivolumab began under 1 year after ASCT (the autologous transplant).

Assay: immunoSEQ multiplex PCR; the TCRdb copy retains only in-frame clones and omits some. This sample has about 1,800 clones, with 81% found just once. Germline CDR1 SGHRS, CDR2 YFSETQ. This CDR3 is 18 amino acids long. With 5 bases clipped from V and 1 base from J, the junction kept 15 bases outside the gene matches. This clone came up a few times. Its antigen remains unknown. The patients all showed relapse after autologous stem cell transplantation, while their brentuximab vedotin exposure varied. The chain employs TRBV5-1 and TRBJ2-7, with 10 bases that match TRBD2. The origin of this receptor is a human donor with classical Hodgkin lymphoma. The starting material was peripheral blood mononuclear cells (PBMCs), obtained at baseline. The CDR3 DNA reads TGCGCCAGCAGGCCTAGCGGGGGAAGGGGCCCAGGTTCCTACGAGCAGTACTTC. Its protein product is CASRPSGGRGPGSYEQYF.